What follows are 22 T cell receptor beta chains derived from one specimen sequenced in a study of T cells after yellow fever vaccination. TCRdb reprocessed the 5' RACE reads via MiXCR and lists one record per CDR3 protein. Of about 320,000 distinct CDR3 sequences in the sample, approximately 4% are singletons; the top ten hold roughly a fifth. The sample consisted of PBMCs, taken 15 days after the yellow fever booster vaccination. The receptors were gathered from a man between 18 and 29 years old who received the YFV17D yellow fever vaccine.

This clonotype has at least ten counts. V is TRBV7-9 and J is TRBJ2-3; 7 bases match TRBD2. Germline trimming cut 7 bases from V and 4 bases from J; bases unmatched to any gene: 8. Germline V gene sequence: CDR1 SEHNR, CDR2 FQNEAQ (reference sequence). The CDR3 is 14 amino acids. CDR3 residues: CASTRRGYPDTQYF. The CDR3, as DNA: TGTGCCAGCACTCGGCGGGGGTACCCAGATACGCAGTATTTT.

This clonotype was seen only a few times. The J gene is TRBJ1-2, the V gene TRBV28; 10 nucleotides line up with TRBD1. Looked up from germline, CDR1 is MDHEN and CDR2 is SYDVKM. V lost 6 bases to trimming and J lost 5 bases; unmatched junction nucleotides: 9. CDR3 length: 15 amino acids. CDR3 region: CASRTGQGLGYGYTF. The CDR3 region has the DNA TGTGCCAGCAGGACGGGACAGGGGTTAGGATATGGCTACACCTTC.

This clonotype was counted at least ten times. The V and J genes are TRBV5-4 and TRBJ2-3, with 11 nucleotides matching TRBD2. CDR3 length: 16 residues. Losses at the gene ends were 3 bases for V and 2 bases for J; bases not matched to a gene: 5. Germline assignment: CDR1 SGHNT and CDR2 YYREEE (reference sequence). The CDR3 DNA sequence: TGTGCCAGCAGCTCAAGACTAGCGGGATTCACAGATACGCAGTATTTT. Encoded protein: CASSSRLAGFTDTQYF.

This clonotype was counted at least ten times. The chain recombines TRBV6-5 with TRBJ2-1, with D possibly being TRBD2 (5 bases). V dropped 2 bases and J dropped 6 bases, with 5 bases sitting between them. CDR1 MNHEY and CDR2 SVGAGI come from the germline V gene. This CDR3 has 12 residues. CDR3 sequence (DNA): TGTGCCAGCAGTTACCGGGGCAATGAGCAGTTCTTC. It translates to CASSYRGNEQFF.

This clonotype appeared a few times. This rearrangement joins TRBV12-3 or TRBV12-4 to TRBJ2-1, with D unresolved. V shed 5 bases and J shed 7 bases, with 18 bases lying between them. The CDR3 totals 15 residues. The CDR3 reads CASSLLPSSGNEQFF. The CDR3 nucleotides are TGTGCCAGCAGTCTTCTGCCTAGTTCGGGTAATGAGCAGTTCTTC.

This clonotype was counted only a few times. The V gene is TRBV4-3, the J gene TRBJ2-3; 10 nucleotides align to TRBD2. V dropped 6 bases and J dropped 2; count of bases not matched to a gene: 11. Per the germline V gene, CDR1 is LGHNA and CDR2 is YSLEER. This CDR3 has 17 amino acids. The CDR3: CASRPSHSGGYTDTQYF. The CDR3 DNA sequence: TGCGCCAGCAGACCAAGTCATAGCGGGGGGTACACAGATACGCAGTATTTT.

This clonotype has ten or more counts. The chain has TRBV6-6 and TRBJ1-3, with 8 bases that match TRBD1. V shed 6 bases, J shed 2 bases, and the junction held 3 bases outside the gene matches. The germline CDR1 and CDR2 sequences are MNHNY and SVGAGI (reference sequence). This CDR3 is 14 amino acids long. The CDR3, as DNA: TGTGCCAGCAGCCTACAGGGGGCTGGAAACACCATATATTTT. Its translation is CASSLQGAGNTIYF.

This clonotype was observed a few times. J is TRBJ1-5 and V is TRBV12-3 or TRBV12-4; maybe TRBD1 (6 bases). The CDR3 loop spans 14 amino acids. Trimming removed 7 bases from V and 2 bases from J, with 12 bases in between. The CDR3 DNA is TGTGCCAGCACCCCAGGGGTCGGCAATCAGCCCCAGCATTTT. Its translation: CASTPGVGNQPQHF.

This clonotype was detected ten times or more. CDR3 residues: CAIRRGVDASTDTQYF. In nucleotides, the CDR3 is TGTGCCATCAGGCGCGGGGTTGACGCTAGCACAGATACGCAGTATTTT. V and J are TRBV10-3 and TRBJ2-3, with D possibly being TRBD2 (6 bases). Trimming removed 6 bases from V and 0 bases from J, with 16 bases in between. Germline values: CDR1 ENHRY, CDR2 SYGVKD. The CDR3 is made up of 16 amino acids.

This clonotype was counted a few times. The J gene is TRBJ1-6, the V gene TRBV6-2 or TRBV6-3; 8 positions match TRBD1. The CDR3 totals 16 residues. The ends lost 2 bases at V and 7 bases at J; junction bases unmatched: 7. In germline, CDR1 is MNHEY, CDR2 SVGEGT. The CDR3 loop is CASSYLQGAWNSPLHF. The DNA for the CDR3 is TGTGCCAGCAGTTACCTGCAGGGGGCTTGGAATTCACCCCTCCACTTT.

This clonotype was observed at least ten times. The chain has TRBV6-6 and TRBJ1-2; D uncertain. This CDR3 spans 13 amino acids. The V end was cut by 8 bases, the J end by 8 bases, with 18 bases between. CDR1 and CDR2 from the germline V gene are MNHNY and SVGAGI (reference sequence). In nucleotides, the CDR3 is TGTGCCAGCGGAGGAGAGGTCGTGGCAGGCTACACCTTC. This gives the protein CASGGEVVAGYTF.

In this sample, this clonotype turned up many times. The CDR3 region has the DNA TGCGCCAGCAGCTACAACATACTAGCGGGGGCTTTTCTCCAAGAGACCCAGTACTTC. Its protein is CASSYNILAGAFLQETQYF. The genes are TRBV4-1 and TRBJ2-5; TRBD2 matches 11 bases. Trimming took 5 bases from V and 1 from J; bases not matched to a gene: 15. This CDR3 has 19 amino acids. Germline V lookup: CDR1 MGHRA, CDR2 YSYEKL.

This clonotype occurred many times. V is TRBV29-1 and J is TRBJ2-3; D unclear. V was pared by 4 bases and J by 3 bases, with 11 bases between. The CDR3 totals 13 residues. Germline values: CDR1 SQVTM, CDR2 ANQGSEA. This CDR3 is CSVVGELTDTQYF. In DNA, the CDR3 is TGCAGCGTTGTCGGAGAGTTGACAGATACGCAGTATTTT.

The chain joins TRBV19 to TRBJ2-1; TRBD1 matches at 9 bases. With V trimmed by 6 bases and J by 8 bases, 11 bases remained unmatched. Germline V gives CDR1 LNHDA, CDR2 SQIVND (reference sequence). The CDR3 sequence is 15 residues long. The CDR3 bases are TGTGCCAGTAGCTCCTCCGGGACAGGGAAATATGAGCAGTTCTTC. This gives the protein CASSSSGTGKYEQFF.

This clonotype came up many times. The chain links TRBV5-1 to TRBJ2-1, with D perhaps matching TRBD2 (5 bases). The CDR3 covers 13 residues. Trimming took 1 base from V and 5 from J, leaving 7 bases between them. Germline V gene data show CDR1 as SGHRS and CDR2 as YFSETQ. The CDR3 DNA is TGCGCCAGCAGCTTGCTGAGGGACAATGAGCAGTTCTTC. Translating it yields CASSLLRDNEQFF.

This clonotype was found many times. The chain's CDR3 is CASSVGAKDTQYF. CDR3 DNA: TGTGCCAGCAGCGTGGGGGCAAAGGATACGCAGTATTTT. The chain couples TRBV9 to TRBJ2-3, with TRBD1 as a possible D gene (6 bases). Trimming removed 2 bases at V and 6 bases at J, with 10 bases between. The CDR3 sequence is 13 residues long. Germline CDR1 is SGDLS and CDR2 is YYNGEE.

The chain employs TRBV6-5 and TRBJ1-1, with D hard to call. V was cut by 0 bases and J by 1 base, with 6 bases left in between. There are 14 residues in the CDR3. Per germline, CDR1 MNHEY and CDR2 SVGAGI. The CDR3 is CASSYSTPNTEAFF. CDR3 bases: TGTGCCAGCAGTTACTCGACCCCGAACACTGAAGCTTTCTTT.

This clonotype was counted at least ten times. V usage is TRBV12-3 or TRBV12-4 and J usage is TRBJ1-1; no definite D call. The CDR3 spans 14 residues. The V end was cut by 5 bases, the J end by 0 bases, with 10 bases between. The CDR3 here is CASSDKNLNTEAFF. CDR3 coding DNA: TGTGCCAGCAGTGACAAAAACCTGAACACTGAAGCTTTCTTT.

The CDR3 DNA reads as TGTGCCATCAGTGATCAGCCTCGAAATGCCTACGAGCAGTACTTC. Its protein is CAISDQPRNAYEQYF. This sequence joins TRBV10-3 and TRBJ2-7; no definite D call. V lost 3 bases and J lost 2, with 14 bases in between. The germline V gene encodes CDR1 ENHRY and CDR2 SYGVKD. This CDR3 is 15 amino acids long.

CDR3 in DNA: TGTGCCAGCAGCTTGCTCCGGGGATACAACTACGAGCAGTACTTC. It encodes CASSLLRGYNYEQYF. The J gene is TRBJ2-7, the V gene TRBV11-2, with D possibly matching TRBD2 (5 bases). The CDR3 is 15 amino acids. Germline V CDR1 and CDR2: SGHAT, FQNNGV. V was pared by 3 bases and J by 3 bases, with 15 bases between.

This rearrangement joins TRBV6-5 to TRBJ2-1; D might be TRBD1 (5 bases). The CDR3 consists of 15 residues. Trimming cost V 3 bases and J 7 bases, with 16 bases left between them. CDR1 MNHEY and CDR2 SVGAGI come from the germline V gene. The CDR3 reads CASSYPRLGVNEQFF. The CDR3 DNA follows: TGTGCCAGCAGTTATCCGAGGTTAGGGGTTAATGAGCAGTTCTTC.

This clonotype came up once. The gene calls are TRBV6-5 and TRBJ2-3, with 11 positions matching TRBD2. This CDR3 has 18 amino acids. In germline, CDR1 is MNHEY, CDR2 SVGAGI. J lost 1 base, V lost 6 bases, and 12 bases had no gene match. The CDR3 region is CASRRTSGRPQGTDTQYF. DNA of the CDR3: TGTGCCAGCAGGAGGACTAGCGGGCGCCCCCAAGGCACAGATACGCAGTATTTT.